This paragraph covers one T cell receptor beta chain sequence. This sample is part of a study of blood T cell repertoires in COVID-19. The wider study: Donors in the United States, Italy and Spain gave samples during acute or convalescent COVID-19. T cells, B-cell-depleted T cells, or PBMCs supplied cDNA or gDNA.

The protocol was immunoSEQ multiplex PCR, while the TCRdb copy is restricted to in-frame clones and leaves out a portion. The table lists 250,000 to 300,000 clones, 80% to 90% of them singletons. Recruits, aged about 18 to 95 years, lived in around 24 US areas. Participants' own reports of clinical history determined their cohort assignment. This CDR3 has 13 residues. CDR1 MDHEN and CDR2 SYDVKM come from the germline V gene. Trimming stripped 7 bases from V and 3 bases from J, with 12 bases between. This TCR was recovered from a woman aged 45-65 years who had recovered from COVID-19. V usage is TRBV28 and J usage is TRBJ1-1; D is possibly TRBD1 (5 bases). The specimen sequenced was PBMCs or T cells enriched from blood (not recorded which). The CDR3 sequence: CASILGGYTEAFF. CDR3 DNA sequence: TGTGCCAGCATCCTGGGGGGATACACTGAAGCTTTCTTT.